The TCR beta chain described here comes from a study of regulatory T cells in long-lasting Graves disease. Construction of TCR beta libraries relied on iRepertoire HTBI primers and on Arm-PCR targeting CDR3 regions. TCRdb analysed the multiplex PCR reads with MiXCR anew, one entry per CDR3 protein. The repertoire includes about 470,000 distinct CDR3 sequences, 20% of them detected once, and 7.8% sits in the top ten. With 5 bases clipped from V and 4 bases from J, the junction kept 7 bases outside the gene matches. The CDR3 sequence is 17 residues long. Germline V CDR1 and CDR2: MNHEY, SMNVEV (reference sequence). The time point: persistent/refractory GD, antithyroid drugs over 5 years with positive TRAb. Scientists built the TCR library using RNA that was extracted from PBMCs. An endocrinology department in Xi'an, China, recruited the patients. Staff took around 9 milliliters of peripheral blood and put it into EDTA tubes.

The sequence came from a female donor with Graves disease. This rearrangement joins TRBV27 to TRBJ2-2, with 13 bases aligning to TRBD2. Sample: peripheral blood mononuclear cells (PBMCs), taken when the disease was refractory, from a patient treated with antithyroid drugs. CDR3 in DNA: TGTGCCAGCAGTCCAACACGACTAGCGGGAGGCACCGGGGAGCTGTTTTTT. This codes for CASSPTRLAGGTGELFF.